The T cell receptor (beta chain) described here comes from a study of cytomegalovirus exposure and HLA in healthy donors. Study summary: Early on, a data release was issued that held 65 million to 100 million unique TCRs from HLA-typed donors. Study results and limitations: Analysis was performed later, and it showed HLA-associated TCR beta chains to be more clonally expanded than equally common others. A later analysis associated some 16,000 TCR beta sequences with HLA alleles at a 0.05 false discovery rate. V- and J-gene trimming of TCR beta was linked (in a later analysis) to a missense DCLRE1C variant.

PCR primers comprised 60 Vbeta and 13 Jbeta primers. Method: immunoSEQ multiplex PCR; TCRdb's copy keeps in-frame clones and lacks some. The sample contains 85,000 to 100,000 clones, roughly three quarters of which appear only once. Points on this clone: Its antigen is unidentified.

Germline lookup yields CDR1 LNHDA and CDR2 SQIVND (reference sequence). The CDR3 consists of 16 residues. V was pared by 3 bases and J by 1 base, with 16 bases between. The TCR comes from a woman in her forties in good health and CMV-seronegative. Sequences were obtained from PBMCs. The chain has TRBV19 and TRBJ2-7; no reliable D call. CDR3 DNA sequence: TGTGCCAGTAGTATTGGCTCCGGGTTTGGGTCCTACGAGCAGTACTTC. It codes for CASSIGSGFGSYEQYF.